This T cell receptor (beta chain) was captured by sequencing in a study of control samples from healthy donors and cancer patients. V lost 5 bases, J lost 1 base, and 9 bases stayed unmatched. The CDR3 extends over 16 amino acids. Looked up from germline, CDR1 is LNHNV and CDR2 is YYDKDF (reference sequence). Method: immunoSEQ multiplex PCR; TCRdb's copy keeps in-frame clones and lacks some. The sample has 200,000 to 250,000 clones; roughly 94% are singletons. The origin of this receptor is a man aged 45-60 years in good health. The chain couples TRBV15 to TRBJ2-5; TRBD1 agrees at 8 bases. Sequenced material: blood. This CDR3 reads CATSGGQGILQETQYF. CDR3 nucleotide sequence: TGTGCCACCAGCGGAGGACAGGGAATACTCCAAGAGACCCAGTACTTC.